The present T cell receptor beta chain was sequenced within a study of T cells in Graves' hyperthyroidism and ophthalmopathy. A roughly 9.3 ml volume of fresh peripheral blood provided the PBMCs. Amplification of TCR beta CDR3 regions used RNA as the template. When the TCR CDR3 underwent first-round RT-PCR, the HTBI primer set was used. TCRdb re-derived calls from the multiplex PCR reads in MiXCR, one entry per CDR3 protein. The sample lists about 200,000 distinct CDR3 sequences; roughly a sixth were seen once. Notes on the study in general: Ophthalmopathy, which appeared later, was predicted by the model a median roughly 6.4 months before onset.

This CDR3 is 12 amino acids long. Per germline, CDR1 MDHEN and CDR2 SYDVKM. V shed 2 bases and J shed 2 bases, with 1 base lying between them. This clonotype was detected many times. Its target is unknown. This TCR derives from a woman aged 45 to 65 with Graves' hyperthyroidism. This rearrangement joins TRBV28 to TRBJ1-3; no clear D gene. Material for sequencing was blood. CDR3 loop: CASSLAGNTIYF. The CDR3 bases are TGTGCCAGCAGTTTAGCTGGAAACACCATATATTTT.